The 5 T cell receptor beta chains presented below share a single source sample, sequenced in a study of monozygotic twins with inflammatory bowel disease. TCRdb reprocessed the 5' RACE reads and stores each CDR3 protein as one record, lacking DNA. This table holds approximately 340,000 distinct CDR3 sequences. The material sequenced was blood. These receptors all stem from a human donor with ulcerative colitis or Crohn's disease, or a healthy co-twin of an affected twin (not recorded which).

The chain uses TRBV29-1 and TRBJ1-2; the TRBD1 assignment by TCRdb is unverifiable without DNA. CDR1 and CDR2 from the germline V gene are SQVTM and ANQGSEA. The CDR3 covers 14 residues. CDR3 residues: CSVENWDRMSGYTF. The variable domain in full, with the rest retrieved from reference TRBV29-1 and TRBJ1-2, is SAVISQKPSRDICQRGTSLTIQCQVDSQVTMMFWYRQQPGQSLTLIATANQGSEATYESGFVIDKFPISRPNLTFSTLTVSNMSPEDSSIYLCSVENWDRMSGYTFGSGTRLTVV.

This chain links TRBV4-1 with TRBJ1-2. CDR1 and CDR2 from the germline V gene are MGHRA and YSYEKL. This CDR3 is 14 amino acids long. The CDR3 sequence is CASSKRGDYYGYTF.

The rearrangement uses TRBV5-4 and TRBJ2-3; no DNA is available, so the TRBD1 call from TCRdb remains unchecked. This CDR3 has 15 residues. Germline CDR1 SGHNT, CDR2 YYREEE (reference sequence). The CDR3 is CASSLRGERTDTQYF.

This CDR3 reads CASSLSPFTDTQYF. This chain joins TRBV7-6 and TRBJ2-3. The CDR3 sequence is 14 residues long. CDR1 is SGHVS and CDR2 is FNYEAQ in the germline V gene.

The chain recombines TRBV7-7 with TRBJ2-7. This CDR3 has 13 amino acids. Germline V gene data show CDR1 as SSHAT and CDR2 as FNYEAQ (reference sequence). CDR3 region: CASSSSGSYEQYF.